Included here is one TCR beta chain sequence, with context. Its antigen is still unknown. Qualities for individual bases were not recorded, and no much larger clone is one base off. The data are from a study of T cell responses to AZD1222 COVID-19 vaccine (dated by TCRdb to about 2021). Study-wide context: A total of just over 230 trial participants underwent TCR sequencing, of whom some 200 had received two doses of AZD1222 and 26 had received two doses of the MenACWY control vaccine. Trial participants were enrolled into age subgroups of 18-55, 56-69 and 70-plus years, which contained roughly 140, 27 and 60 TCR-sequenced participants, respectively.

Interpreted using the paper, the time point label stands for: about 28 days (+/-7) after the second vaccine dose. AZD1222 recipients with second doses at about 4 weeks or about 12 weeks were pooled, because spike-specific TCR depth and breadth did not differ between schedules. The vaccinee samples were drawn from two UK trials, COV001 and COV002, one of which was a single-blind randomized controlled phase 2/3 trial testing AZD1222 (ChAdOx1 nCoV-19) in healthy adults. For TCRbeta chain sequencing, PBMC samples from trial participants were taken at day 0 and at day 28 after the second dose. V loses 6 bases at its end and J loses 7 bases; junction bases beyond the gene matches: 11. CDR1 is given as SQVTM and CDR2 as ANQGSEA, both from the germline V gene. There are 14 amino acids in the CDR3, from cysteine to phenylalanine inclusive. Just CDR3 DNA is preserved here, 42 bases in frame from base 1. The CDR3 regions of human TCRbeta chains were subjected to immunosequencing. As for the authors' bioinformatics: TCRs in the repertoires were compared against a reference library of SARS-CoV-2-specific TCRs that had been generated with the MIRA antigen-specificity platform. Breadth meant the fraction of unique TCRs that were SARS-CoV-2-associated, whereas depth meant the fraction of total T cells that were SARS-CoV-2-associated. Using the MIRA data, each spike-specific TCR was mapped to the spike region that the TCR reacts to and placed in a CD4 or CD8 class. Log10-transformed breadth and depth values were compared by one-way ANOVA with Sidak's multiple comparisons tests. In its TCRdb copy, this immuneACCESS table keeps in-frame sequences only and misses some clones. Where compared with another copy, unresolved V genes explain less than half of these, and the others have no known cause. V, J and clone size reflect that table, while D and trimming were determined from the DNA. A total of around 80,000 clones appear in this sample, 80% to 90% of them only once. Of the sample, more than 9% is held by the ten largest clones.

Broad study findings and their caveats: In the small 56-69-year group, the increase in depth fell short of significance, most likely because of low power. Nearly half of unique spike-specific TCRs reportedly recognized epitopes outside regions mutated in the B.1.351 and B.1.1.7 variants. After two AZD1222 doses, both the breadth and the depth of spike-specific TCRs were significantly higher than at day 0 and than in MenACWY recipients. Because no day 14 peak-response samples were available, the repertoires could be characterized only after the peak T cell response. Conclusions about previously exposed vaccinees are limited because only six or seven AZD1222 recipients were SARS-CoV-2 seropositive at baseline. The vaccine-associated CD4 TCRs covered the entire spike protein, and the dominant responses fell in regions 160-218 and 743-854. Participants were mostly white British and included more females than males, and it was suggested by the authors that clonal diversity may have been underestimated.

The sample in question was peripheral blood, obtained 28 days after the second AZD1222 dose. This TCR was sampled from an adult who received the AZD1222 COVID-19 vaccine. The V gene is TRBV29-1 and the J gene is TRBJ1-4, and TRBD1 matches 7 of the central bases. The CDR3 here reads CSVTRTGDIEKLFF. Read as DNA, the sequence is TGCAGCGTCACTAGAACAGGGGACATTGAAAAACTGTTTTTT.